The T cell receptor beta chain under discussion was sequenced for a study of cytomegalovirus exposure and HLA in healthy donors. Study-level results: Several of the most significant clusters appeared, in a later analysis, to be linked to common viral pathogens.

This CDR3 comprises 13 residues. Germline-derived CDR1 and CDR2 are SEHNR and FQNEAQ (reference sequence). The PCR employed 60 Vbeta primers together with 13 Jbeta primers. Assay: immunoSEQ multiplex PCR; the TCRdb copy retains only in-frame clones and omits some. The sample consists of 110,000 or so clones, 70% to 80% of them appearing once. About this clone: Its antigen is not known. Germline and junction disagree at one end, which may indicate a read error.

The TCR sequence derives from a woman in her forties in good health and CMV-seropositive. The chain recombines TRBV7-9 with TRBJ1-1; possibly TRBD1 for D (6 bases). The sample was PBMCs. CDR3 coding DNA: TGTGCCAGCAGGTTAGGGACAAACACTGAAGCTTTCTTT. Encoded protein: CASRLGTNTEAFF. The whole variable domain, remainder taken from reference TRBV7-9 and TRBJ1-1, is DTGVSQNPRHKITKRGQNVTFRCDPISEHNRLYWYRQTLGQGPEFLTYFQNEAQLEKSRLLSDRFSAERPKGSFSTLEIQRTEQGDSAMYLCASRLGTNTEAFFGQGTRLTVV.